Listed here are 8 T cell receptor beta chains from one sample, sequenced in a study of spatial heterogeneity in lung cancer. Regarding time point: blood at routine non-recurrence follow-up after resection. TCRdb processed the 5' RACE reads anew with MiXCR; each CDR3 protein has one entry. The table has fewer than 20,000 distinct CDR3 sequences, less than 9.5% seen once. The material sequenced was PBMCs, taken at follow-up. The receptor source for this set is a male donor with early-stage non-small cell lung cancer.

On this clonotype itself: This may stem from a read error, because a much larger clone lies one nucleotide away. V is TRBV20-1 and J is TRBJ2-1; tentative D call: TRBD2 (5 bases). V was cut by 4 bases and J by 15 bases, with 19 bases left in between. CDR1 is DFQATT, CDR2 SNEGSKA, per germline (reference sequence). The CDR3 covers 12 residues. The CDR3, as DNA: TGCAGTGCTATCCGGCCCATCGGGGATGCGTTCTTC. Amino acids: CSAIRPIGDAFF.

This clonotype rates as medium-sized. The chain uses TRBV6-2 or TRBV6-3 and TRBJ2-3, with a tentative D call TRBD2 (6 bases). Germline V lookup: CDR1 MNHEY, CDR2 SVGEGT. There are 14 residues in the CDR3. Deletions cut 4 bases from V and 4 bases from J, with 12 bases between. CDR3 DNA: TGTGCCAGCAGTTCCCGCGGGGACTCAGATACGCAGTATTTT. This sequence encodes CASSSRGDSDTQYF.

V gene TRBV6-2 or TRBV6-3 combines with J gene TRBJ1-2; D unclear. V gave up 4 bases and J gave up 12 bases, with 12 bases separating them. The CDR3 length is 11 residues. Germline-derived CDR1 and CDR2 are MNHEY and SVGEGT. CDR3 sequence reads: CASSSDWTHTF. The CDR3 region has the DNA TGTGCCAGCAGTTCGGACTGGACCCACACCTTC.

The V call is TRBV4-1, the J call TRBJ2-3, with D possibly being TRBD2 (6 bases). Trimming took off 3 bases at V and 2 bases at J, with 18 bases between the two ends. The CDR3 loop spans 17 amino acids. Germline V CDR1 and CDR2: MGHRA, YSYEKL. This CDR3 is CASSHPRLADYTDTQYF. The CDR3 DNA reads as TGCGCCAGCAGCCACCCTCGATTAGCGGATTACACAGATACGCAGTATTTT.

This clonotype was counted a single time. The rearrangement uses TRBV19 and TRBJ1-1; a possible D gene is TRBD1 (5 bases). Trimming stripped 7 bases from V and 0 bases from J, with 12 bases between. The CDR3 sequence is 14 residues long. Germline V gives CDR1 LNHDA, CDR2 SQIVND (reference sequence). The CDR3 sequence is CASIDRQMNTEAFF. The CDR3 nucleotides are TGTGCCAGTATTGACCGACAGATGAACACTGAAGCTTTCTTT.

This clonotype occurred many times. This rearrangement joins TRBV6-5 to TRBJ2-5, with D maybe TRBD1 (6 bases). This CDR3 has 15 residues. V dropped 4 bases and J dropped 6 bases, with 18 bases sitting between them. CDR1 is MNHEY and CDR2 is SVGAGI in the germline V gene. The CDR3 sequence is CASSSRGGQKKTQYF. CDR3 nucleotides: TGTGCCAGCAGTTCCCGAGGGGGACAAAAGAAGACCCAGTACTTC.

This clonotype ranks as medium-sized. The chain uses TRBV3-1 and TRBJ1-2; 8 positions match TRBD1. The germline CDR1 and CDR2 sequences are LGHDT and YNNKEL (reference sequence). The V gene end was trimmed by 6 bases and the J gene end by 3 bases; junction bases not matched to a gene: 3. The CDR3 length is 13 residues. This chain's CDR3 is CASRRGQDYGYTF. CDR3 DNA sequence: TGTGCCAGCAGGCGGGGACAGGACTATGGCTACACCTTC.

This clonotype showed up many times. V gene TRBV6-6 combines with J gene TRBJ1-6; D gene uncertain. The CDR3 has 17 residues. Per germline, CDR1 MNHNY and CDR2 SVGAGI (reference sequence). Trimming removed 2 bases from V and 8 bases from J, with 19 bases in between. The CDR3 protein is CASSYPKGGRSDSPLHF. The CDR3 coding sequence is TGTGCCAGCAGTTACCCTAAGGGAGGGCGGTCCGATTCACCCCTCCACTTT.